A single sample gave rise to the 7 T cell receptor beta chains below, sequenced in a study of blood T cell repertoires in COVID-19. Using immunoSEQ multiplex PCR, the repertoire was profiled, and TCRdb retains in-frame clones only, with some absent. The table has around 300,000 clones, roughly 90% seen once. Input material: PBMCs or T cells enriched from blood (not recorded which). Receptors were obtained from a woman younger than 30 with acute COVID-19.

The rearrangement joins TRBV5-1 to TRBJ2-1; 7 positions match TRBD1. The CDR3 spans 14 residues. V trimming: 6 bases; J trimming: 6 bases; junction bases outside the gene matches: 9. Germline V gives CDR1 SGHRS, CDR2 YFSETQ. Written as DNA, the CDR3 is TGCGCCAGCACCTACAGGGGCAATCCCAATGAGCAGTTCTTC. It translates to CASTYRGNPNEQFF.

This chain uses TRBV6-5 with TRBJ1-6, with D unresolved. The germline CDR1 and CDR2 sequences are MNHEY and SVGAGI. CDR3 length: 13 amino acids. The V end was cut by 6 bases, the J end by 11 bases, with 14 bases between. This chain's CDR3 is CASRRILVTPLHF. DNA for the CDR3: TGTGCCAGCAGGAGGATTTTAGTTACACCCCTCCACTTT.

This chain connects TRBV4-3 to TRBJ2-7; tentative D call: TRBD1 (6 bases). The CDR3 is 16 amino acids. V was clipped by 0 bases and J by 0 bases, with 12 bases between them. Germline V lookup: CDR1 LGHNA, CDR2 YSLEER. The CDR3 region has the DNA TGCGCCAGCAGCCAAGATTTTACAGGGTTCTCCTACGAGCAGTACTTC. Residues: CASSQDFTGFSYEQYF.

This clone appeared a few times. The V call is TRBV2, the J call TRBJ2-7; 11 bases line up with TRBD2. Trimming at V came to 6 bases and at J to 2 bases, leaving 6 bases not matched to a gene. This CDR3 comprises 15 residues. CDR1 and CDR2 from the germline V gene are SNHLY and FYNNEI. The CDR3 region is CASSTSGSETYEQYF. For the CDR3, the DNA is TGTGCCAGCAGCACTAGCGGGAGTGAGACCTACGAGCAGTACTTC.

The rearrangement joins TRBV11-3 to TRBJ2-7, with 8 bases that match TRBD1. V lost 1 base and J lost 3; bases outside the gene matches: 2. Germline loops: CDR1 SGHNT, CDR2 YENEEA. The CDR3 runs to 14 residues. The CDR3 DNA reads as TGTGCCAGCAGCTTAGGTACAGGGGGCTACGAGCAGTACTTC. Translating gives CASSLGTGGYEQYF.

The chain is built from TRBV19 and TRBJ2-7; TRBD1 agrees at 9 bases. The length of the CDR3 is 16 residues. The V gene end was trimmed by 3 bases and the J gene end by 4 bases; junction bases not matched to a gene: 10. CDR1 is LNHDA, CDR2 SQIVND, per germline (reference sequence). The CDR3 sequence: CASSIPFGTGRYEQYF. The CDR3 nucleotides read TGTGCCAGTAGTATCCCCTTCGGGACAGGGAGGTACGAGCAGTACTTC.

The V gene is TRBV28, the J gene TRBJ2-1; no firm D call. Trimming stripped 2 bases from V and 0 bases from J, with 11 bases between. This CDR3 comprises 16 residues. CDR1 and CDR2 (germline): MDHEN, SYDVKM. The CDR3 is CASSLSFAGSYNEQFF. CDR3 nucleotides: TGTGCCAGCAGTTTAAGCTTCGCCGGCTCCTACAATGAGCAGTTCTTC.